One sample yielded the 7 T cell receptor beta chains listed below, sequenced in a study of control samples from healthy donors and cancer patients (dated by TCRdb to about 2020). The method behind the library was the immunoSEQ multiplex PCR assay. TCRdb re-hosts the immuneACCESS table, in-frame sequences only. Its copies lack some clones; in the studies checked, an unresolved V gene accounts for under half of them, and the cause for the rest is not known. Recorded for this sample are over 150,000 clones; more than 85% of them occurred a single time. The top ten clones comprise just over 2% of the sample. The sequenced material came from blood. The receptors derive from a woman in her 40s in good health.

This clone was observed a single time. The V call is TRBV5-6, the J call TRBJ1-6; D may be TRBD1 (5 bases). CDR1 and CDR2 (germline): SGHDT, YYEEEE. Trimming took off 0 bases at V and 6 bases at J, with 7 bases between the two ends. This CDR3 contains 14 residues. In DNA, the CDR3 is TGTGCCAGCAGCTTGGGAAGGGGTAATTCACCCCTCCACTTT. Translating it yields CASSLGRGNSPLHF. The full variable domain, completed using reference TRBV5-6 and TRBJ1-6, is DAGVTQSPTHLIKTRGQQVTLRCSPKSGHDTVSWYQQALGQGPQFIFQYYEEEERQRGNFPDRFSGHQFPNYSSELNVNALLLGDSALYLCASSLGRGNSPLHFGNGTRLTVT.

The V gene is TRBV10-1, the J gene TRBJ1-5; D is unresolved. CDR3 length: 13 amino acids. Between the trimmed V and J ends, which lost 4 bases and 1 base, there was a span of 5 bases. CDR1 and CDR2 (germline): WNHNN, SYGVQD (reference sequence). This CDR3 reads CASSGGSNQPQHF. CDR3 in DNA: TGCGCCAGCAGTGGGGGAAGCAATCAGCCCCAGCATTTT.

The V gene is TRBV19, the J gene TRBJ2-4, with 8 bases lining up with TRBD2. After removal of 2 bases from V and 1 base from J, the junction contained 13 bases not matched to a gene. The CDR3 sequence is 19 residues long. The germline V gene encodes CDR1 LNHDA and CDR2 SQIVND (reference sequence). The CDR3 nucleotides are TGTGCCAGTAGTATATTAATCGATTTCGGGGGGGCGGCCAAAAACATTCAGTACTTC. It is translated as CASSILIDFGGAAKNIQYF.

V and J are TRBV5-1 and TRBJ1-6; TRBD1 might be the D (5 bases). The CDR3 has 15 amino acids. Germline loops: CDR1 SGHRS, CDR2 YFSETQ. V lost 0 bases and J lost 9, with 13 bases in between. CDR3 loop: CASSLEAGGGSPLHF. The CDR3 DNA follows: TGCGCCAGCAGCTTGGAGGCGGGGGGGGGTTCACCCCTCCACTTT.

This rearrangement joins TRBV2 to TRBJ1-1; 12 positions match TRBD1. Germline V gene lookup returns CDR1 SNHLY and CDR2 FYNNEI. The CDR3 consists of 16 residues. V was clipped by 3 bases and J by 4 bases; unmatched bases: 6. The CDR3 DNA is TGTGCCAGCAGTGAGGGACAGGGGGCGGGAGGCACTGAAGCTTTCTTT. This encodes CASSEGQGAGGTEAFF.

The V call is TRBV3-1 (or the pseudogene TRBV3-2), the J call TRBJ1-4; TRBD1 matches 11 bases. V lost 6 bases and J lost 1; bases outside the gene matches: 16. Germline V CDR1 and CDR2: LGHDT, YNNKEL (reference sequence). This CDR3 contains 20 residues. The CDR3 loop reads CASSPNAGQGARQTNEKLFF. In DNA, the CDR3 is TGTGCCAGCAGTCCAAATGCTGGACAGGGGGCTCGTCAAACTAATGAAAAACTGTTTTTT.

The rearrangement uses TRBV11-2 and TRBJ2-7; the D gene is possibly TRBD1 (5 bases). The germline V gene encodes CDR1 SGHAT and CDR2 FQNNGV. Trimming shortened V by 1 base and J by 4 bases, and 5 bases separated the two germline ends. The CDR3 length is 12 residues. CDR3 coding DNA: TGTGCCAGCAGCTTAGGGACATACGAGCAGTACTTC. Protein product: CASSLGTYEQYF.